This T cell receptor beta chain was documented in a study of early T cells in non-severe SARS-CoV-2 infection. Tagging with unique molecular identifiers was applied to individual cDNA molecules. From the 5' RACE reads, TCRdb called clonotypes with MiXCR, one entry per CDR3 protein. The profile covers tens of thousands of distinct CDR3 sequences, with approximately 4.8% appearing a single time and roughly 5% taken by the ten largest. This clonotype was found many times. In germline, CDR1 is DFQATT, CDR2 SNEGSKA (reference sequence). The V and J ends lost 5 bases and 6 bases respectively, with 22 bases between them. This CDR3 comprises 16 residues.

This chain uses TRBV20-1 with TRBJ1-4; no clear D gene. Sequencing was done on a sample of whole blood. This clonotype was sampled from an adult who was a healthcare worker with PCR-confirmed SARS-CoV-2 infection or an uninfected control (not recorded which). As DNA, the CDR3 is TGCAGTGCTCGAACCGTAAATTTAAGAGGCTATGAAAAACTGTTTTTT. Its protein is CSARTVNLRGYEKLFF.